The T cell receptor beta chain under discussion was sequenced for a study of Japanese encephalitis immunity and Zika vaccine responses (dated by TCRdb to the early 2020s). With respect to the entire study: The included participants were given three 5.0 ug doses of alum-adjuvanted ZPIV at weeks 0, 4 and 28. The stimulations used peptide pools from ZIKV structural proteins divided into flavivirus-conserved and non-conserved sets, or JEV or YFV peptides that matched the pre-vaccination. Two to three months ahead of the first ZPIV dose, more than ten participants were given JEV vaccine (IXIARO) as a two-dose regimen with the doses 28 days apart. ZIKV peptides were 15-mers overlapping by 11 residues, selected for NetMHCpan/NetMHCII-predicted epitopes with affinity below 50 nM. The study tested whether CD4 T cell responses to the Zika vaccine were shaped by prior Japanese encephalitis virus (JEV) or yellow fever virus (YFV) vaccination. TCR repertoires from a few flavivirus-naive individuals were also analyzed at weeks 2, 6 and 52 after the start of ZPIV vaccination. Roughly 12 participants received one dose of YFV vaccine (YF-VAX) before ZPIV, and roughly nine participants were flavivirus-naive. For TCR sequencing, about six representative participants were selected from each pre-vaccination group, and samples were taken at week 0 (after pre-vaccination, before ZPIV) and at week 52.

This clonotype appeared many times. Mismatch with germline at one junction end may stem from a read error. Overall study outcomes, separate from this receptor: Only a few individuals showed CD8 T cell responses to ZIKV peptide pools, and those responses were very low in magnitude. Rather than the whole vaccinated cohort, the analysis covered just a subset of trial participants, namely those who received three doses and had adequate samples. Samples grouped by participant and showed no similarity between individuals, suggesting that no public TCRs were detected. In JEV-pre-vaccinated donors, the repertoire richness of CD4 T cells responding to conserved ZIKV epitopes decreased significantly after ZPIV. JEV-pre-vaccinated donors showed higher repertoire similarity across time-points and stimulations than YFV-pre-vaccinated donors, indicating more clonotypes common to ZIKV and JEV stimulation. Peptide-pool deconvolution was not performed because of sample size limitations, and consequently the individual peptides driving cross-reactive responses were not identified.

Receptors were amplified or captured by 5' RACE. Before sequencing, the TCRbeta libraries were pooled in amounts proportional to the number of cells sorted for each library. Total RNA was extracted from sorted cells with RNAzol RT, and cDNA was synthesized with an oligo(dT) primer and a template-switching oligo. Using Kapa HiFi, PCR amplified the TCRbeta V-CDR3-J region between a SMARTer oligo primer and a TCRbeta constant-region primer. A second PCR added Illumina adaptors and sample-specific index barcodes, with HighPrep bead cleanup and Bioanalyzer confirmation of a roughly 650 bp band. Libraries were sequenced on an Illumina MiSeq with 2x151 bp paired-end reads. The study's own analysis went as follows. Reads were demultiplexed with an in-house Java program, and TCRbeta annotations were assigned and clonotypes were counted with MiXCR. Repertoire overlap used Morisita-Horn indices from the R package vegan, with UPGMA clustering and Circos plots of recurring clonotypes. Shannon diversity and richness were normalized to the maximum possible value based on input cell numbers, so that values between 0 and 1 were obtained. CDR3beta sequences were aligned with MUSCLE, distances were computed with SeqinR, and multidimensional scaling was plotted in R. The public reads were reprocessed in TCRdb via fastp at Q25 and MiXCR, keeping in-frame beta chains. Rows merge per CDR3 protein into single entries with the most common DNA and genes. TCRdb, not the original authors, processed these V and J calls. The sample includes some 1,800 distinct CDR3 sequences, with less than 6.5% observed a single time. The top ten clonotypes cover 28% of the sample.

PBMCs were stained with CellTrace CFSE and grown for six to seven days in RPMI containing around 8.1% human serum and peptide pools at approximately 1 ug/mL each. On a BD FACSAria, proliferating CD4 T cells were sorted without fixation as live CD56-CD19-CD16-CD3+CD4+ CFSE-low cells. Enrolled adults were healthy and were found to be seronegative for ZIKV, JEV, YFV, DENV and WNV by microneutralization screening. Samples came from a phase 1, double-blinded, randomized, placebo-controlled trial of an alum-adjuvanted Zika purified-inactivated virus (ZPIV) vaccine. Peripheral blood mononuclear cells were isolated using a standard procedure and then kept frozen in liquid nitrogen until they were used. Source: antigen-activated CD4+ T cells from blood, cultured, taken during a Zika inactivated vaccine study. The sequence was obtained from an adult woman who received an inactivated Zika virus vaccine.

The CDR3 in this case is CASSHPRRGPRNAEAFF. The DNA reads as follows: TGCGCCAGCAGCCATCCGAGGAGGGGCCCGAGGAACGCTGAAGCTTTCTTT. This sequence uses TRBV4-3 and TRBJ1-1; a tentative D call is TRBD1 (5 bases match). Looking up the germline V gene yields CDR1 LGHNA and CDR2 YSLEER. From its cysteine to its phenylalanine, the CDR3 spans 17 amino acids. Just the 51-base CDR3 DNA is kept, in frame starting at base 1.